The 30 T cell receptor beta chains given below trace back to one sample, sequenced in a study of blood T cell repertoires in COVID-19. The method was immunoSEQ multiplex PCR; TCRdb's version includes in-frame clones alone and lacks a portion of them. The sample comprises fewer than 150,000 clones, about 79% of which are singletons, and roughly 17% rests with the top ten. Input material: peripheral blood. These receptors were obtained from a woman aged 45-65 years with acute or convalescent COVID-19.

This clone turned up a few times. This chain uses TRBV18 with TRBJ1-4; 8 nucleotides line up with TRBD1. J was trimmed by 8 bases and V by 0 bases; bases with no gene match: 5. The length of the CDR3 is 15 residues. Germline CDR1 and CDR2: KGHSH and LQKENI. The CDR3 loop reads CASSPPGQEREKLFF. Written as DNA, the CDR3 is TGTGCCAGCTCACCACCGGGACAGGAAAGGGAAAAACTGTTTTTT.

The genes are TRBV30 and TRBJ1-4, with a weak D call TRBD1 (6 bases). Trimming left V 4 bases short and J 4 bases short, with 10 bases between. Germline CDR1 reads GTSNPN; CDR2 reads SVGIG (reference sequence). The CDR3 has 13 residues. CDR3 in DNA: TGTGCCTGGAAACAGGGATATAATGAAAAACTGTTTTTT. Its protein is CAWKQGYNEKLFF.

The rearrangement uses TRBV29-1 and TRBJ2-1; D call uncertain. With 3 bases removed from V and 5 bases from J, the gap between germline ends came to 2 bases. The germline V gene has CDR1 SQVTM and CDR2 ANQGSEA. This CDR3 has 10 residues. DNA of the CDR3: TGCAGCGTTGATAACAATGAGCAGTTCTTC. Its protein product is CSVDNNEQFF.

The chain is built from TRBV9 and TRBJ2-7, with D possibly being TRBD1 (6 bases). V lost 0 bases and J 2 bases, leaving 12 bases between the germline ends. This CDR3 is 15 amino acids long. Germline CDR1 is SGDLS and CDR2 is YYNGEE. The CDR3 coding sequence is TGTGCCAGCAGCGTAGAGCCAACAGGGACCTACGAGCAGTACTTC. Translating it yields CASSVEPTGTYEQYF.

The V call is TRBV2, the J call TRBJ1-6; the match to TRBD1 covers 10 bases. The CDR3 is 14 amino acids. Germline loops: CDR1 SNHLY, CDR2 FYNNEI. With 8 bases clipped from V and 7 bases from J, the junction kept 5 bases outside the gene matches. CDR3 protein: CASGRDRGNSPLHF. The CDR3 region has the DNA TGTGCCAGCGGGAGGGACAGGGGAAATTCACCCCTCCACTTT.

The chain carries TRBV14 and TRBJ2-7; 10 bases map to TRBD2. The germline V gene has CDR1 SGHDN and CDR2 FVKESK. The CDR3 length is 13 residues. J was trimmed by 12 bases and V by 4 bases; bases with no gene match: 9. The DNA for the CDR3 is TGTGCCAGCAGCCCCTCCACTAGCGGGGCGCGGTACTTC. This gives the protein CASSPSTSGARYF.

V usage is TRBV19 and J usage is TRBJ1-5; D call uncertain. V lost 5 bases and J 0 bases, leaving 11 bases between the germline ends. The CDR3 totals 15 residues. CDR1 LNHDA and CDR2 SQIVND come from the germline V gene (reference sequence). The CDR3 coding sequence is TGTGCCAGTAGTCCGGTGATGAATAGCAATCAGCCCCAGCATTTT. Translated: CASSPVMNSNQPQHF.

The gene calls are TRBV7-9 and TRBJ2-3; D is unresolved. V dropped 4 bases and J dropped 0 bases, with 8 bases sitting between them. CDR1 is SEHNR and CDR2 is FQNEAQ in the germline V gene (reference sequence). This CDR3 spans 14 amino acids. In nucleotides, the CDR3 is TGTGCCAGCAGCTCCCAAATGAGCACAGATACGCAGTATTTT. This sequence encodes CASSSQMSTDTQYF.

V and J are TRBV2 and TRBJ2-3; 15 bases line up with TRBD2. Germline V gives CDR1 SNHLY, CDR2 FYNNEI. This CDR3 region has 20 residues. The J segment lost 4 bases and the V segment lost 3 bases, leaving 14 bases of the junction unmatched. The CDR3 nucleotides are TGTGCCAGCAGTGATGACGGGACTAGCGGGGGGCTTATTCTGGCAGATACGCAGTATTTT. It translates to CASSDDGTSGGLILADTQYF.

The CDR3 sequence is CASRLLAGDDTQYF. In DNA, the CDR3 is TGTGCCAGCAGACTTCTAGCGGGGGACGATACGCAGTATTTT. The chain carries TRBV6-5 and TRBJ2-3, with 10 bases that match TRBD2. Trimming at V came to 6 bases and at J to 6 bases, leaving 6 bases not matched to a gene. The CDR3 length is 14 residues. Germline V lookup: CDR1 MNHEY, CDR2 SVGAGI.

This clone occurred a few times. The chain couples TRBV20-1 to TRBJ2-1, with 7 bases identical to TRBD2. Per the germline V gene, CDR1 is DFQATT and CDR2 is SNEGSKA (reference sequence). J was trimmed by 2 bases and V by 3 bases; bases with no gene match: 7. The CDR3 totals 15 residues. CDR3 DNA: TGCAGTGCTAGTAAGAGGACTAGGGCCTACAATGAGCAGTTCTTC. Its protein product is CSASKRTRAYNEQFF.

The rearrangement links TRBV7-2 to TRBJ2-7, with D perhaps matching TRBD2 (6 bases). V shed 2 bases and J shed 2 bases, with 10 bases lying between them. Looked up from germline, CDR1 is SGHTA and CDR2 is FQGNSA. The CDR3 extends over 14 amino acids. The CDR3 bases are TGTGCCAGCAGCTTATCCGGGAGTACCTACGAGCAGTACTTC. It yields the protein CASSLSGSTYEQYF. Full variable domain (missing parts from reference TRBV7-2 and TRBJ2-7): GAGVSQSPSNKVTEKGKDVELRCDPISGHTALYWYRQSLGQGLEFLIYFQGNSAPDKSGLPSDRFSAERTGGSVSTLTIQRTQQEDSAVYLCASSLSGSTYEQYFGPGTRLTVT.

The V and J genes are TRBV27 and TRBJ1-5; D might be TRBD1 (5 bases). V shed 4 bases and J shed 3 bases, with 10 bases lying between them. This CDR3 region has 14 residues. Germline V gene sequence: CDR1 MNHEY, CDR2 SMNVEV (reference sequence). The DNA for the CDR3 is TGTGCCAGCAGTTCCCAGGGAAACAATCAGCCCCAGCATTTT. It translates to CASSSQGNNQPQHF.

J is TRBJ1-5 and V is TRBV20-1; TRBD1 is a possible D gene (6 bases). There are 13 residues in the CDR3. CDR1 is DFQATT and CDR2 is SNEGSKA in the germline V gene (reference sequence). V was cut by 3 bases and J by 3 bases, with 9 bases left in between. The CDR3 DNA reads TGCAGTGCTAGTAGGGACATCAATCAGCCCCAGCATTTT. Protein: CSASRDINQPQHF.

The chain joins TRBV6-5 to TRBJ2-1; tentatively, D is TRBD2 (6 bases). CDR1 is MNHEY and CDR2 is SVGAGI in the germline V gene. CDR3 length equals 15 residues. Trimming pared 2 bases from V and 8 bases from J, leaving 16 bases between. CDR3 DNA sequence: TGTGCCAGCAGTTACGCGGGACTCAAGGGCGATGAGCAGTTCTTC. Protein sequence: CASSYAGLKGDEQFF.

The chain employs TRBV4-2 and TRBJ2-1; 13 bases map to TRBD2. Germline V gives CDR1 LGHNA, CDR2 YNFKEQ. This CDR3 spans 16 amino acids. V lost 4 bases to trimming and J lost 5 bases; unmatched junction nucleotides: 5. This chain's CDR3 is CASSLTGTSGDNEQFF. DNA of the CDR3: TGTGCCAGCAGCCTAACCGGGACTAGCGGGGACAATGAGCAGTTCTTC.

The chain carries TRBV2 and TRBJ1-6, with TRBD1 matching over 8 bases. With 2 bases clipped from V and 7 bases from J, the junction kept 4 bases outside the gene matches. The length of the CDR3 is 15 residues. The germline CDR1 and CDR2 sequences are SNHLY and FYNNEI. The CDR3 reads CASSEIGQGNSPLHF. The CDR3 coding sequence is TGTGCCAGCAGTGAAATAGGACAGGGCAATTCACCCCTCCACTTT. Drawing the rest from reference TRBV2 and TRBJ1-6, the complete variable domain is EPEVTQTPSHQVTQMGQEVILRCVPISNHLYFYWYRQILGQKVEFLVSFYNNEISEKSEIFDDQFSVERPDGSNFTLKIRSTKLEDSAMYFCASSEIGQGNSPLHFGNGTRLTVT.

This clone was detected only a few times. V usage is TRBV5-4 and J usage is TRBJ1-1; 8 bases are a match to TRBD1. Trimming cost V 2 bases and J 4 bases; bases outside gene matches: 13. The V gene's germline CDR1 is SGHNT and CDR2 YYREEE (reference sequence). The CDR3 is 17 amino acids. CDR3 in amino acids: CASSFPEQGVGATEAFF. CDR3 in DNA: TGTGCCAGCAGCTTCCCGGAACAGGGGGTCGGGGCCACTGAAGCTTTCTTT.

This chain's CDR3 is CASRTIAGGDTEAFF. The CDR3 coding sequence is TGTGCCAGTAGAACAATTGCAGGGGGCGACACTGAAGCTTTCTTT. The chain joins TRBV19 to TRBJ1-1, with TRBD1 matching 8 bases. J gave up 3 bases and V 6 bases, and 9 bases lay outside the gene matches. This CDR3 comprises 15 residues. Per germline, CDR1 LNHDA and CDR2 SQIVND (reference sequence).

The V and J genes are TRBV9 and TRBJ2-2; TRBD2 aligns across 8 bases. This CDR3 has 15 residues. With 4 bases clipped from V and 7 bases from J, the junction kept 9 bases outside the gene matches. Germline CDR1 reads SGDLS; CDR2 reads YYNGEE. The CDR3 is CASSPGGGLDGELFF. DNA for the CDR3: TGTGCCAGCAGCCCAGGCGGGGGGTTGGACGGGGAGCTGTTTTTT.

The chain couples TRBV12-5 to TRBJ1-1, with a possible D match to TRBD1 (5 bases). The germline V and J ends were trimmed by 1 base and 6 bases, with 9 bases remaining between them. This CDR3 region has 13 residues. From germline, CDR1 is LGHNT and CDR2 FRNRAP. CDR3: CASGLGTGPEAFF. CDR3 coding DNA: TGTGCTAGTGGTTTGGGAACAGGACCTGAAGCTTTCTTT.

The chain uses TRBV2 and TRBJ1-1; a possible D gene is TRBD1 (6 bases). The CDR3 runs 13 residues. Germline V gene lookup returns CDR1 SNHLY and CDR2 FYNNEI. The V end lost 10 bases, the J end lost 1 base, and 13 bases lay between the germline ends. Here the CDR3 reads CAMQMGQNTEAFF. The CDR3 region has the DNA TGTGCCATGCAAATGGGACAGAACACTGAAGCTTTCTTT.

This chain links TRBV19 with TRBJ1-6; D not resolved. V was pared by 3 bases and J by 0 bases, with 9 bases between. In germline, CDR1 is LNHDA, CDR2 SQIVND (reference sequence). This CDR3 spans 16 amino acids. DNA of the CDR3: TGTGCCAGTAGTATTAACTTTCGCTCCTATAATTCACCCCTCCACTTT. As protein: CASSINFRSYNSPLHF.

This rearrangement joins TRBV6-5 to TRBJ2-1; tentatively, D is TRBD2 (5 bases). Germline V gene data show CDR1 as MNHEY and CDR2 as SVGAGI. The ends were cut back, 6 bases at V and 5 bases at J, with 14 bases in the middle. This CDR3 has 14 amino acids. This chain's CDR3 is CASSIEGRNNEQFF. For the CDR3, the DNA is TGTGCCAGCAGCATTGAGGGCAGAAACAATGAGCAGTTCTTC.

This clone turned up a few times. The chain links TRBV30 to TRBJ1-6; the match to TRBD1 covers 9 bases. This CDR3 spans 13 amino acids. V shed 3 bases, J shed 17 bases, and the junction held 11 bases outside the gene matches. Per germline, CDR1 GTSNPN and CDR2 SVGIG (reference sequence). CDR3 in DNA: TGTGCCTGGAGGTCTAGTGACAGGGGGGCTTTCCACTTT. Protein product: CAWRSSDRGAFHF.

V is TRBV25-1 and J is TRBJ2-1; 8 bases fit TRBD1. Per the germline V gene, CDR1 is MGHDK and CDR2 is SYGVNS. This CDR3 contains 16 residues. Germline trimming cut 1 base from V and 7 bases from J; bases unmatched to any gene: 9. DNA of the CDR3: TGTGCCAGCAGTGAATCAAGGACAGGGTCTGCAAATGAGCAGTTCTTC. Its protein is CASSESRTGSANEQFF.

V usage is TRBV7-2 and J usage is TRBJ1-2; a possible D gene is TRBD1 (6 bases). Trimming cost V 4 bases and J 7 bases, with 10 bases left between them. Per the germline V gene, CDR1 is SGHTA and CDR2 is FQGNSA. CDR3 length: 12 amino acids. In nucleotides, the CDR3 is TGTGCCAGCAGCTCCCACAGGGTTGGCTACACCTTC. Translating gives CASSSHRVGYTF.

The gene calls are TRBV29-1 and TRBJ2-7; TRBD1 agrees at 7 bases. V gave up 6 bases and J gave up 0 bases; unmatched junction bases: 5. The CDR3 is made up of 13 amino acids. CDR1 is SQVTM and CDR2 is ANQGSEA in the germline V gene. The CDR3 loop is CSVSRDSSYEQYF. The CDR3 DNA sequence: TGCAGCGTCTCCCGGGACAGCTCCTACGAGCAGTACTTC.

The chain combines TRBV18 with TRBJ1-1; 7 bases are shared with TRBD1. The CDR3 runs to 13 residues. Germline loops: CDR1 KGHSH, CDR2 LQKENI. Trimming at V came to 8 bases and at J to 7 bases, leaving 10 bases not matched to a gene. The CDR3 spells CASRYDQGGEAFF. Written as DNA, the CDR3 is TGTGCCAGCCGGTACGACCAGGGGGGTGAAGCTTTCTTT.

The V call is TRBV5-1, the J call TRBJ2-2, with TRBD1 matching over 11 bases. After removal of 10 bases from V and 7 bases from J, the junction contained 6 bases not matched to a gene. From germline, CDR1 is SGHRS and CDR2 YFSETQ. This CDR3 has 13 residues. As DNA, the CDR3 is TGCGCCTGCGGACAGGGGGCTGTCGGGGAGCTGTTTTTT. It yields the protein CACGQGAVGELFF.